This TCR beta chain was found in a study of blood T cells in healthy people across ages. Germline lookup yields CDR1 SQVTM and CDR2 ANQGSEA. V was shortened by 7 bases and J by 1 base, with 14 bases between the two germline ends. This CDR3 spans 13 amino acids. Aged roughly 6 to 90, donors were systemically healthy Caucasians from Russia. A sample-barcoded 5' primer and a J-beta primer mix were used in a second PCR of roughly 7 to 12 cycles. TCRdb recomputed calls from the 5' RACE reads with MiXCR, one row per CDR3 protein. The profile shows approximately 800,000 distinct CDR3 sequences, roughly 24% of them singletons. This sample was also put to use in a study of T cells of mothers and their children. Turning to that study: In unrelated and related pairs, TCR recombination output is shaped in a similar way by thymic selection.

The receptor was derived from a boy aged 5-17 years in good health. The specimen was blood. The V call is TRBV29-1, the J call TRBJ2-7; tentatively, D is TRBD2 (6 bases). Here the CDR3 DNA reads TGCAGCGCCGGAGGGATATCATCCTACGAGCAGTACTTC. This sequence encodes CSAGGISSYEQYF.